The subject of this entry is one TCR beta chain. This record comes from a study of blood T cell repertoires in COVID-19. CDR3 length: 20 residues. Germline CDR1 reads MNHEY; CDR2 reads SVGEGT. Trimming removed 3 bases from V and 3 bases from J; junction bases left unmatched: 22. The repertoire was sequenced with immunoSEQ multiplex PCR; TCRdb's copy has only in-frame clones and lacks some. There are about 150,000 clones in the sample; around 73% occur only once, and just over 6% lies in the top ten. This TCR derives from a woman between 50 and 59 years old who had recovered from COVID-19. The genes are TRBV6-2 or TRBV6-3 and TRBJ1-2; 7 positions match TRBD1. Sequencing was done on a sample of PBMCs or T cells enriched from blood (not recorded which). CDR3 in DNA: TGTGCCAGCAGTTATGGGATAGTAGGGACAGAGCAACGATTGTACTATGGCTACACCTTC. Protein: CASSYGIVGTEQRLYYGYTF.